The 2 T cell receptor beta chains given below trace back to one sample, sequenced in a study of T cell repertoires and Cas9 in healthy adults. The method was immunoSEQ multiplex PCR; TCRdb's version includes in-frame clones alone and lacks a portion of them. The sample contains around 20,000 clones, about 90% of which appear only once. The sequenced sample consisted of CD4+ effector T cells (CD127+, CD25-, CD137-, CD154-) from PBMCs; culture status not recorded. Every receptor here comes from a human donor in good health.

As DNA, the CDR3 is TGTGCCAGTAGTAAACATGGAGGTGGCTACACCTTC. The encoded protein is CASSKHGGGYTF. The gene calls are TRBV19 and TRBJ1-2; the D is unclear. The V and J ends lost 4 bases and 7 bases respectively, with 10 bases between them. There are 12 residues in the CDR3. Germline V CDR1 and CDR2: LNHDA, SQIVND (reference sequence).

The chain has TRBV28 and TRBJ2-6; no clear D gene. The ends were cut back, 2 bases at V and 4 bases at J, with 9 bases in the middle. The germline CDR1 and CDR2 sequences are MDHEN and SYDVKM. This CDR3 is 15 amino acids long. CDR3 in DNA: TGTGCCAGCAGTTTAGCCCCCAAAGGGGCCAACGTCCTGACTTTC. Amino acid sequence: CASSLAPKGANVLTF.